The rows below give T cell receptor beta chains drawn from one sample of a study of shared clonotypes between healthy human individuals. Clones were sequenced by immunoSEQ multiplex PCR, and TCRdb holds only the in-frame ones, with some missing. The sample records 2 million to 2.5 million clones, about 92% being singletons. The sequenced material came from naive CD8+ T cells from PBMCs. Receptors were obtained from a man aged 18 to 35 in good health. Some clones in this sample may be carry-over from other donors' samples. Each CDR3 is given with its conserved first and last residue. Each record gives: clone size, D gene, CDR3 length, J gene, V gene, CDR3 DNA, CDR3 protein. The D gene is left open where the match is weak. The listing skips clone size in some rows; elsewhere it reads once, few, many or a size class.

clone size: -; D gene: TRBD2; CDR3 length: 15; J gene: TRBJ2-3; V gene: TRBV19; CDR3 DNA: TGTGCCAGTAGTGTCCGACTAGCCCTTACAGATACGCAGTATTTT; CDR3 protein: CASSVRLALTDTQYF
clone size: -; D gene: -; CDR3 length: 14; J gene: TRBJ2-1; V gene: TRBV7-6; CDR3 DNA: TGTGCCAGCAGCTTATCGCTAGGGGGCAATGAGCAGTTCTTC; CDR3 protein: CASSLSLGGNEQFF
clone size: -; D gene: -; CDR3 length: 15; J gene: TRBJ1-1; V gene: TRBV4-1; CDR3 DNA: TGCGCCAGCAGCCAAGATGAGGGGGGGTACACTGAAGCTTTCTTT; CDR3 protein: CASSQDEGGYTEAFF
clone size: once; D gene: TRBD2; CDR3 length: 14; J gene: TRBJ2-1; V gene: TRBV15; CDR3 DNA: TGTGCCACCAGCAGGGGACTAGCGGGAGCCGAGCAGTTCTTC; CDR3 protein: CATSRGLAGAEQFF
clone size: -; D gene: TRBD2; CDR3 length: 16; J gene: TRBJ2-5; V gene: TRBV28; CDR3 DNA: TGTGCCAGCAGTGCCAGTAGCGGGAGGGCTCGGGAGACCCAGTACTTC; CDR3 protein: CASSASSGRARETQYF
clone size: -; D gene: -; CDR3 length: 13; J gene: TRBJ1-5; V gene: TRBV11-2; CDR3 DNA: TGTGCCAGCAGCTTAGATCCTGAAGGGCCCCAGCATTTT; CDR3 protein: CASSLDPEGPQHF
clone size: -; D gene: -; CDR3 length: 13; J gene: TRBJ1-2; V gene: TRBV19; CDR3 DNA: TGTGCCAGTAGTGCCACGGCTAACTATGGCTACACCTTC; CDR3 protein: CASSATANYGYTF
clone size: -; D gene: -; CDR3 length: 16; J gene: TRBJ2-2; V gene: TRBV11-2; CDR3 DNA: TGTGCCAGCAGCTTAGGAAAATATTTTCGCACCGGGGAGCTGTTTTTT; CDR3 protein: CASSLGKYFRTGELFF
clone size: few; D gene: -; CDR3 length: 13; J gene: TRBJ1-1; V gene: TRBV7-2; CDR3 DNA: TGTGCCAGCAGCTTGAGGACTCCTACGGAAGCTTTCTTT; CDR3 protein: CASSLRTPTEAFF
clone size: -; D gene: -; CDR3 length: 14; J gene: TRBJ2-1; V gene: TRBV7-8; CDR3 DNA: TGTGCCAGCAGCTTACAGGGGACCTACAATGAGCAGTTCTTC; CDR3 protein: CASSLQGTYNEQFF
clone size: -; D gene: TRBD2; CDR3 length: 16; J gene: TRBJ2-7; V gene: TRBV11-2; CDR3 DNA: TGTGCCAGCAGCTTAGAACCGAGCGGGGTGGGCTACGAGCAGTACTTC; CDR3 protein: CASSLEPSGVGYEQYF
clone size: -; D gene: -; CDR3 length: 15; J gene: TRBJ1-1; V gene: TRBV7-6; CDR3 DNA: TGTGCCAGCAGCTCCTTACGGGAGGGGGTCGCTGAAGCTTTCTTT; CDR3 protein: CASSSLREGVAEAFF
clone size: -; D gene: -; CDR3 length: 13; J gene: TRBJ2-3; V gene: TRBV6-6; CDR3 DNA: TGTGCCAGCAGTTACCTATTCACAGATACGCAGTATTTT; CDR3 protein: CASSYLFTDTQYF